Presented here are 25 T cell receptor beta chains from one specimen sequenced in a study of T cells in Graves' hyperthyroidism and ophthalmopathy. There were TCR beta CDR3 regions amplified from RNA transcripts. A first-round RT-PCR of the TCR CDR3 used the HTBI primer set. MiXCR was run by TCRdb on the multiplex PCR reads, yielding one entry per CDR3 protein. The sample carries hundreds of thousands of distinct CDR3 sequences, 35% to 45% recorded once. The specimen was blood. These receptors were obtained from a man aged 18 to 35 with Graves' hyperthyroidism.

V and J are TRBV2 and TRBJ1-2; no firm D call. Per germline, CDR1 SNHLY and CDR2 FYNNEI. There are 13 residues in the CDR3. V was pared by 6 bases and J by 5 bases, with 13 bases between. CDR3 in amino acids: CASRGGQRYGYTF. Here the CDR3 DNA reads TGTGCCAGCAGGGGAGGCCAGCGGTATGGCTACACCTTC.

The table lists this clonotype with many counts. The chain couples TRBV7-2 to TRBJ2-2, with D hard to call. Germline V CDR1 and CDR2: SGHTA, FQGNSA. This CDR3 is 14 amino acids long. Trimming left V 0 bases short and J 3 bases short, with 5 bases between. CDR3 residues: CASSLALDTGELFF. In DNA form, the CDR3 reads TGTGCCAGCAGCTTAGCTCTAGACACCGGGGAGCTGTTTTTT.

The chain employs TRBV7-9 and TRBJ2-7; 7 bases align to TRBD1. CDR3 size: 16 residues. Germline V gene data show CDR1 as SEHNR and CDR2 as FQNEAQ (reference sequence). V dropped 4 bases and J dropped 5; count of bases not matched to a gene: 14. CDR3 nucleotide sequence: TGTGCCAGCAGCTCCAACCCCGGGACAGAGTTTAACGAGCAGTACTTC. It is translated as CASSSNPGTEFNEQYF. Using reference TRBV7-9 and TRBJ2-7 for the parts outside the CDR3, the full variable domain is DTGVSQNPRHKITKRGQNVTFRCDPISEHNRLYWYRQTLGQGPEFLTYFQNEAQLEKSRLLSDRFSAERPKGSFSTLEIQRTEQGDSAMYLCASSSNPGTEFNEQYFGPGTRLTVT.

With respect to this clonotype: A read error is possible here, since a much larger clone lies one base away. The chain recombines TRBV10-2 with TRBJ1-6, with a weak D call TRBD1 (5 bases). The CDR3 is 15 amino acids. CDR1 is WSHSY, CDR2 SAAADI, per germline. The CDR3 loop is CASSVEGEYSSPLHF. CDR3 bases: TGCGCCAGCAGTGTAGAAGGGGAGTATAGTTCACCCCTCCACTTT.

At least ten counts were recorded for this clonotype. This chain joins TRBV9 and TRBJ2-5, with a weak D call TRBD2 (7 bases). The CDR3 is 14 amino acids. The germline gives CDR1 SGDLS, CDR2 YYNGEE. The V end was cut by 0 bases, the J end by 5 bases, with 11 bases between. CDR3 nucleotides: TGTGCCAGCAGCGTAGTAGGGGGGGACGAGACCCAGTACTTC. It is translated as CASSVVGGDETQYF.

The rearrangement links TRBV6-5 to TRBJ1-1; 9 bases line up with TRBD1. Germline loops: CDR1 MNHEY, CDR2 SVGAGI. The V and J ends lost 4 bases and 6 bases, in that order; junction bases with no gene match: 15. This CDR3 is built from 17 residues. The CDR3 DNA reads TGTGCCAGCAGTTTTACAGGACAGGGGCGTGAGATGGCTGAAGCTTTCTTT. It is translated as CASSFTGQGREMAEAFF.

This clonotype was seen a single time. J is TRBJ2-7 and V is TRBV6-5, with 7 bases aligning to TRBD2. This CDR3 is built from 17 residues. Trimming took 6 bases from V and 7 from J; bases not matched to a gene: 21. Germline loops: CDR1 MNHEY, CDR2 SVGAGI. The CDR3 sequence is CASSYNPTSTTGGEQYF. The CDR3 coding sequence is TGTGCCAGCAGCTATAACCCGACTAGTACAACCGGGGGGGAGCAGTACTTC.

The CDR3 sequence: CASSPSTVSYEQYF. CDR3 DNA sequence: TGTGCCAGCAGCCCTTCGACGGTCTCCTACGAGCAGTACTTC. This chain links TRBV9 with TRBJ2-7; D gene ambiguous. Trimming removed 4 bases at V and 0 bases at J, with 11 bases between. CDR3 length: 14 residues. Germline CDR1 SGDLS, CDR2 YYNGEE.

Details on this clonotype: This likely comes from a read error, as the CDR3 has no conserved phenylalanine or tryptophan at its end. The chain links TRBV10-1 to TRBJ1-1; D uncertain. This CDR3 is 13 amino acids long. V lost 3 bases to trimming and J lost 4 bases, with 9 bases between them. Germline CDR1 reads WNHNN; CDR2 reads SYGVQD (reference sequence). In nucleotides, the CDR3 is TGCGCCAGCAGTGATCGAGTTGGCACTGAAGCTTTCCTT. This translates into CASSDRVGTEAFL.

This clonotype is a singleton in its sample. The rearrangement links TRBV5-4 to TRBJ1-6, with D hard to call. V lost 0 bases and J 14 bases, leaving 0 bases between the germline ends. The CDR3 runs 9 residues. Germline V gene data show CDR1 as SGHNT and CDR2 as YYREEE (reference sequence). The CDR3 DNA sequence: TGTGCCAGCAGCTTGGCCCTCCACTTT. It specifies CASSLALHF.

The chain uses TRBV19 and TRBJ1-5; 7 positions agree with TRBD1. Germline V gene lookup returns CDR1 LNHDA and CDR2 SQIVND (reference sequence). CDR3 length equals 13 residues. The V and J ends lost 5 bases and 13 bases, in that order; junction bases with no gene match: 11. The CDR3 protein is CASSVGQRPTQHF. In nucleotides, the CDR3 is TGTGCCAGTAGTGTGGGACAGCGGCCGACTCAGCATTTT.

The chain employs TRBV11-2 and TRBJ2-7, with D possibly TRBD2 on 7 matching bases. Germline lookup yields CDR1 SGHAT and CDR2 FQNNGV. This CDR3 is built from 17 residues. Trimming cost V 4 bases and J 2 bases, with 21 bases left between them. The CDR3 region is CASSSFRGGSKTYEQYF. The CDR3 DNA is TGTGCCAGCAGCTCCTTCAGGGGCGGGAGTAAGACCTACGAGCAGTACTTC.

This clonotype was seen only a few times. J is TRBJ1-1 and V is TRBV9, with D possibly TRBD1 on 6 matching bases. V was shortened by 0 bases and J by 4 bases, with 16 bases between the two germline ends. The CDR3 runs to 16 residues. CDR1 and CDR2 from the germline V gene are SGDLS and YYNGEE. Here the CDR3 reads CASSVAQAGVGTEAFF. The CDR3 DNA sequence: TGTGCCAGCAGCGTAGCCCAGGCAGGGGTCGGCACTGAAGCTTTCTTT.

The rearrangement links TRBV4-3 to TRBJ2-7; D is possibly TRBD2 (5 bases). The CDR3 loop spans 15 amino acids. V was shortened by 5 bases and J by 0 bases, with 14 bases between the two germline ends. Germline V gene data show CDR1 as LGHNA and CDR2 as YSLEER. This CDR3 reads CASSEFRGGSYEQYF. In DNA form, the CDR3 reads TGCGCCAGCAGCGAATTCCGTGGAGGCTCCTACGAGCAGTACTTC.

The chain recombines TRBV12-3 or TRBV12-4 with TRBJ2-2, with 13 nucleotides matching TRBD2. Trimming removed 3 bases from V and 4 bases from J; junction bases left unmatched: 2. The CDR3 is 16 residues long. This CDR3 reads CASSFTSGGGTGELFF. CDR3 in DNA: TGTGCCAGCAGTTTTACTAGCGGGGGGGGCACCGGGGAGCTGTTTTTT.

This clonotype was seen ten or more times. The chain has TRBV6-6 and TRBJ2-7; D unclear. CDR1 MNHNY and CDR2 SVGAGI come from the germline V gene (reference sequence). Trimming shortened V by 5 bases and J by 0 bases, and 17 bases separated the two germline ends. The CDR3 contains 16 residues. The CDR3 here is CASSGPQVGSSYEQYF. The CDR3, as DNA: TGTGCCAGCAGTGGACCTCAGGTCGGAAGCTCCTACGAGCAGTACTTC.

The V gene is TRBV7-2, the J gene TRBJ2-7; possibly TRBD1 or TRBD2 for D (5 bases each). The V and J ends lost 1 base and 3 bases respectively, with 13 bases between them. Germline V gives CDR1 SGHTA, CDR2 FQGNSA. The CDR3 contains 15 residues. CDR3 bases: TGTGCCAGCAGCTTAGGGGGGACGGCTTTCTACGAGCAGTACTTC. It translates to CASSLGGTAFYEQYF.

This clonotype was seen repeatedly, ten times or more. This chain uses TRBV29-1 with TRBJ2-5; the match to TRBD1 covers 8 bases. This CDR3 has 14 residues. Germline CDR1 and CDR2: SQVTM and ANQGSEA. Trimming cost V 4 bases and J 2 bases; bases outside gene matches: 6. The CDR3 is CSVAGQGGQETQYF. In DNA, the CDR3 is TGCAGCGTTGCCGGACAGGGCGGGCAAGAGACCCAGTACTTC. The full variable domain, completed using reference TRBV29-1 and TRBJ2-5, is SAVISQKPSRDICQRGTSLTIQCQVDSQVTMMFWYRQQPGQSLTLIATANQGSEATYESGFVIDKFPISRPNLTFSTLTVSNMSPEDSSIYLCSVAGQGGQETQYFGPGTRLLVL.

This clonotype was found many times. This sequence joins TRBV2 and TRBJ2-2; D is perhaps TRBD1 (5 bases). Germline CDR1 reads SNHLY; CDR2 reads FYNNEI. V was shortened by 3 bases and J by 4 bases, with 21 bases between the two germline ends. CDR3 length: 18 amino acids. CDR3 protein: CASSDPTIKTALTGELFF. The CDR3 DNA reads TGTGCCAGCAGTGACCCCACCATTAAGACAGCGCTCACCGGGGAGCTGTTTTTT. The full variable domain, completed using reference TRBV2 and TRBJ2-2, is EPEVTQTPSHQVTQMGQEVILRCVPISNHLYFYWYRQILGQKVEFLVSFYNNEISEKSEIFDDQFSVERPDGSNFTLKIRSTKLEDSAMYFCASSDPTIKTALTGELFFGEGSRLTVL.

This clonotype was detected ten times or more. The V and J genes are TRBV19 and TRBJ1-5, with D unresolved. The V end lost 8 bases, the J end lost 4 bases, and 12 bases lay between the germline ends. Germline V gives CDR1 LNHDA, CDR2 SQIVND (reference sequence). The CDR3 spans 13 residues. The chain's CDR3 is CASAASANQPQHF. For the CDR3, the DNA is TGTGCCAGTGCAGCATCCGCGAATCAGCCCCAGCATTTT.

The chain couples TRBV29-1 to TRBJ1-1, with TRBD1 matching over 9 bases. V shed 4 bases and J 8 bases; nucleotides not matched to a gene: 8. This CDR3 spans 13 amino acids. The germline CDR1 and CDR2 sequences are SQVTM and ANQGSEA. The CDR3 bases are TGCAGCGTTGCAACTACCGGGACAGGGGAAGCTTTCTTT. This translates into CSVATTGTGEAFF.

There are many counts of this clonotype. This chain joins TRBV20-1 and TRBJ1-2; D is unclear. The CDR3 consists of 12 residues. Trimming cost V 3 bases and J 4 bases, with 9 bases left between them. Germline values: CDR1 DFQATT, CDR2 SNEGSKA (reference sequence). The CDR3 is CSASSGIYGYTF. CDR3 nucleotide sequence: TGCAGTGCTAGTTCTGGGATCTATGGCTACACCTTC.

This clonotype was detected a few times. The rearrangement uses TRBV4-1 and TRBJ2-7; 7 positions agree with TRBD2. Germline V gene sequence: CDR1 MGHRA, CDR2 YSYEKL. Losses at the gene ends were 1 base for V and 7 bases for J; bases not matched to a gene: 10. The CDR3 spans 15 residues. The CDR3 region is CASSQVTSSEWEQYF. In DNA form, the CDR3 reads TGCGCCAGCAGCCAAGTGACTAGCTCGGAATGGGAGCAGTACTTC.

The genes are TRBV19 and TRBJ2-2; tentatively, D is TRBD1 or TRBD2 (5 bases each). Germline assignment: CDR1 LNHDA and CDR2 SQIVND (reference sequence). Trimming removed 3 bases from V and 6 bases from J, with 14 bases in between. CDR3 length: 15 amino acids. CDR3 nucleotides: TGTGCCAGTAGTATTGAGGGGCTCTTGGCCGGGGAGCTGTTTTTT. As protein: CASSIEGLLAGELFF.

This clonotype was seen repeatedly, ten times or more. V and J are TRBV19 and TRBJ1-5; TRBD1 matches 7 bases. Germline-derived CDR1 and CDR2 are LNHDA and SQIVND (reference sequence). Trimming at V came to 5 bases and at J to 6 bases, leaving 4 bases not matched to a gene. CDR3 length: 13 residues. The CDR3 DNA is TGTGCCAGTAGTCACAGGGGATCTCAGCCCCAGCATTTT. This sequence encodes CASSHRGSQPQHF.